Presented here are 13 T cell receptor beta chains from one specimen sequenced in a study of blood T cells in healthy people across ages. Next came a second PCR, run for about 7 to 12 cycles, which used a sample-barcoded 5' primer along with a J-beta primer mix. TCRdb reanalysed the 5' RACE reads using MiXCR and keeps one entry per CDR3 protein. The sample carries 1.5 million to 1.8 million distinct CDR3 sequences, approximately 43% recorded once. The sample consisted of blood. The source of these receptors is a woman younger than 30 in good health.

The rearrangement links TRBV7-2 to TRBJ2-5; TRBD2 matches at 9 bases. CDR1 and CDR2 from the germline V gene are SGHTA and FQGNSA. J was trimmed by 4 bases and V by 1 base; bases with no gene match: 4. This CDR3 is built from 15 residues. The CDR3 DNA reads as TGTGCCAGCAGCTTAGGGCGGGGGGGCCCAGAGACCCAGTACTTC. Its translation: CASSLGRGGPETQYF.

This clonotype was detected only a few times. The rearrangement joins TRBV20-1 to TRBJ2-5, with a tentative D call TRBD1 (5 bases). This CDR3 spans 13 amino acids. V gave up 4 bases and J gave up 0 bases, with 9 bases separating them. The germline V gene has CDR1 DFQATT and CDR2 SNEGSKA (reference sequence). CDR3 sequence: CSATPTDQETQYF. DNA for the CDR3: TGCAGTGCTACTCCGACAGACCAAGAGACCCAGTACTTC.

The V and J genes are TRBV11-2 and TRBJ2-7; D is perhaps TRBD2 (5 bases). The CDR3 contains 15 residues. In germline, CDR1 is SGHAT, CDR2 FQNNGV. The ends were cut back, 5 bases at V and 3 bases at J, with 17 bases in the middle. The CDR3 DNA sequence: TGTGCCAGCAGCCATATAAGGACTCGCGGCTACGAGCAGTACTTC. Protein sequence: CASSHIRTRGYEQYF.

The genes are TRBV27 and TRBJ2-1; 7 bases agree with TRBD1. CDR3 length: 15 residues. The V segment lost 1 base and the J segment 3 bases; nucleotides outside the gene matches: 3. Germline CDR1 and CDR2: MNHEY and SMNVEV (reference sequence). CDR3: CASSLYGTDYNEQFF. The CDR3 DNA sequence: TGTGCCAGCAGTTTATATGGGACAGACTACAATGAGCAGTTCTTC.

The V gene is TRBV3-1, the J gene TRBJ2-7; 8 bases align to TRBD1. CDR1 is LGHDT and CDR2 is YNNKEL in the germline V gene (reference sequence). V shed 3 bases, J shed 0 bases, and the junction held 7 bases outside the gene matches. The CDR3 totals 16 residues. CDR3: CASSHPRTGYSYEQYF. The DNA for the CDR3 is TGTGCCAGCAGCCACCCAAGGACAGGGTACTCCTACGAGCAGTACTTC.

This sequence joins TRBV20-1 and TRBJ2-3, with 13 nucleotides matching TRBD2. Germline loops: CDR1 DFQATT, CDR2 SNEGSKA (reference sequence). V lost 5 bases, J lost 4 bases, and 9 bases stayed unmatched. The CDR3 is 16 amino acids. The CDR3 DNA reads as TGCAGTGCTCCGACGGGACTAGCGGGGTCCCCAGATACGCAGTATTTT. Protein sequence: CSAPTGLAGSPDTQYF.

This clonotype was picked up a small number of times. The chain couples TRBV7-9 to TRBJ2-7; D might be TRBD2 (5 bases). V was shortened by 5 bases and J by 5 bases, with 19 bases between the two germline ends. Germline V lookup: CDR1 SEHNR, CDR2 FQNEAQ (reference sequence). This CDR3 comprises 15 residues. The CDR3 here is CASSIAGPAYNEQYF. The CDR3 DNA is TGTGCCAGCAGCATTGCGGGCCCTGCCTACAACGAGCAGTACTTC.

This clonotype was seen a few times. The chain links TRBV6-5 to TRBJ2-1; 8 bases align to TRBD1. J lost 8 bases, V lost 5 bases, and 8 bases had no gene match. There are 14 residues in the CDR3. Germline values: CDR1 MNHEY, CDR2 SVGAGI. CDR3 region: CASSTWTGSDEQFF. CDR3 DNA: TGTGCCAGCAGTACCTGGACAGGGAGCGATGAGCAGTTCTTC.

The chain combines TRBV12-3 or TRBV12-4 with TRBJ2-6; perhaps TRBD1 as D (6 bases). Deletions cut 7 bases from V and 2 bases from J, with 18 bases between. CDR3 size: 17 residues. The CDR3 DNA follows: TGTGCCAGCACTACGAGGGGGTTATCTGCTGGGGCCAACGTCCTGACTTTC. Protein product: CASTTRGLSAGANVLTF.

The DNA for the CDR3 is TGTGCCAGCAGCCAAACAGGGGGCGATGGCTACACCTTC. It is translated as CASSQTGGDGYTF. The genes are TRBV16 and TRBJ1-2; 9 nucleotides agree with TRBD1. From germline, CDR1 is KGHSY and CDR2 FQNENV. Trimming cost V 2 bases and J 6 bases; bases outside gene matches: 1. There are 13 residues in the CDR3.

This clonotype was observed a handful of times. A much larger clone is a single base away; this may be a read error. The chain carries TRBV12-3 or TRBV12-4 and TRBJ1-5; no firm D call. The CDR3 has 12 amino acids. Trimming removed 6 bases from V and 0 bases from J, with 3 bases in between. The CDR3 region has the DNA TGTGCCAGCAGGTTTAGCAATCAGCCCCAGCATTTT. Its translation is CASRFSNQPQHF.

This clonotype was detected ten times or more. The V and J genes are TRBV28 and TRBJ2-7, with D perhaps TRBD2 (6 bases). Trimming took off 4 bases at V and 7 bases at J, with 8 bases between the two ends. The CDR3 spans 11 residues. Germline V gene data show CDR1 as MDHEN and CDR2 as SYDVKM. Here the CDR3 reads CASSWGGEQYF. The DNA for the CDR3 is TGTGCCAGCAGTTGGGGAGGTGAGCAGTACTTC.

The chain links TRBV29-1 to TRBJ2-5; tentative D call: TRBD2 (6 bases). The DNA end is more similar to TRBJ2-1, so the J call may be wrong. The CDR3 consists of 12 residues. Looked up from germline, CDR1 is SQVTM and CDR2 is ANQGSEA. DNA of the CDR3: TGCAGCGTGGAGGGCAGAGAAGAGACCCAGTTCTTC. Encoded protein: CSVEGREETQFF.